These 25 T cell receptor beta chains came from one sample sequenced in a study of memory CD8 T cells in hepatitis C reinfection. Sample time point: peak reinfection, 3 to 8 weeks after reinfection detection. TCR sequencing was done directly ex vivo on sorted cells, without expansion in vitro. The method was immunoSEQ multiplex PCR; TCRdb's version includes in-frame clones alone and lacks a portion of them. This sample has around 45,000 clones, with roughly 90% found just once. The sequenced sample consisted of naive CD8+ T cells sorted from blood. Receptor source: a man in his late teens or twenties with hepatitis C virus infection.

The gene calls are TRBV4-1 and TRBJ2-7; 11 bases agree with TRBD1. This CDR3 region has 17 residues. The ends lost 2 bases at V and 5 bases at J; junction bases unmatched: 11. CDR1 is MGHRA and CDR2 is YSYEKL in the germline V gene. The DNA of the CDR3 is TGCGCCAGCAGCCAACTCTCAACCGGGACAGGGGGTCACGAGCAGTACTTC. Translated, it gives CASSQLSTGTGGHEQYF.

DNA for the CDR3: TGTGCCAGCAGTTACTCTACTGGACTAGCGGGAGACGAGCAGTACTTC. Its translation is CASSYSTGLAGDEQYF. The chain is built from TRBV6-5 and TRBJ2-7; 13 positions match TRBD2. The CDR3 spans 16 residues. Germline-derived CDR1 and CDR2 are MNHEY and SVGAGI. J was trimmed by 5 bases and V by 0 bases; bases with no gene match: 4.

J is TRBJ1-2 and V is TRBV9; 8 bases are a match to TRBD1. J lost 8 bases, V lost 2 bases, and 5 bases had no gene match. The CDR3 has 13 amino acids. CDR1 is SGDLS, CDR2 YYNGEE, per germline. The chain's CDR3 is CASSVPGGKGYTF. Here the CDR3 DNA reads TGTGCCAGCAGCGTCCCAGGGGGCAAAGGCTACACCTTC.

This clone was found a few times. V usage is TRBV6-5 and J usage is TRBJ2-7; tentative D call: TRBD1 (6 bases). Looked up from germline, CDR1 is MNHEY and CDR2 is SVGAGI. This CDR3 comprises 13 residues. Trimming removed 6 bases from V and 5 bases from J, with 14 bases in between. The chain's CDR3 is CASSSTGFHEQYV. CDR3 nucleotide sequence: TGTGCCAGCAGCTCGACAGGATTCCACGAGCAGTACGTC.

The CDR3 here is CASSGVGGETQYF. CDR3 coding DNA: TGCGCCAGCAGCGGGGTGGGGGGAGAGACCCAGTACTTC. J is TRBJ2-5 and V is TRBV4-1, with D perhaps matching TRBD2 (6 bases). CDR3 length: 13 residues. The ends were cut back, 5 bases at V and 4 bases at J, with 11 bases in the middle. CDR1 and CDR2 (germline): MGHRA, YSYEKL.

The genes are TRBV10-3 and TRBJ2-7; 8 bases fit TRBD2. The germline gives CDR1 ENHRY, CDR2 SYGVKD. V was clipped by 6 bases and J by 3 bases; unmatched bases: 16. The CDR3 covers 17 residues. The CDR3 sequence is CAIRSIEGTGGFYEQYF. CDR3 in DNA: TGTGCCATCAGAAGTATAGAGGGGACGGGGGGGTTCTACGAGCAGTACTTC.

This chain links TRBV6-6 with TRBJ2-7; TRBD1 is a possible D gene (5 bases). CDR1 and CDR2 from the germline V gene are MNHNY and SVGAGI (reference sequence). The CDR3 consists of 14 residues. V lost 8 bases and J lost 0, with 14 bases in between. The CDR3 sequence is CASPRVRASYEQYV. CDR3 nucleotides: TGTGCCAGCCCCAGGGTCCGGGCCTCCTACGAGCAGTACGTC.

This chain links TRBV9 with TRBJ1-1; D might be TRBD1 (6 bases). The CDR3 loop spans 14 amino acids. CDR1 and CDR2 from the germline V gene are SGDLS and YYNGEE. Trimming took 2 bases from V and 2 from J, leaving 10 bases between them. The CDR3 here is CASSVGGANTEAFF. The CDR3 DNA sequence: TGTGCCAGCAGCGTGGGGGGGGCTAACACTGAAGCTTTCTTT.

J is TRBJ1-1 and V is TRBV6-5; 7 bases are shared with TRBD1. In germline, CDR1 is MNHEY, CDR2 SVGAGI. J was trimmed by 4 bases and V by 5 bases; bases with no gene match: 4. CDR3 size: 13 residues. The CDR3 here is CASSHQGGTEAFF. CDR3 bases: TGTGCCAGCAGTCATCAGGGGGGCACTGAAGCTTTCTTT.

The chain links TRBV5-6 to TRBJ1-6; D is uncertain. Germline CDR1 reads SGHDT; CDR2 reads YYEEEE. The CDR3 has 13 amino acids. Between the trimmed V and J ends, which lost 1 base and 10 bases, there was a span of 9 bases. CDR3 coding DNA: TGTGCCAGCAGCTTGTCCCCGAGCTCACCCCTCCACTTT. This translates into CASSLSPSSPLHF. Supplemented by reference TRBV5-6 and TRBJ1-6, the full variable domain reads DAGVTQSPTHLIKTRGQQVTLRCSPKSGHDTVSWYQQALGQGPQFIFQYYEEEERQRGNFPDRFSGHQFPNYSSELNVNALLLGDSALYLCASSLSPSSPLHFGNGTRLTVT.

The V gene is TRBV4-1, the J gene TRBJ2-3; TRBD1 might be the D (5 bases). The CDR3 consists of 16 residues. The germline V gene has CDR1 MGHRA and CDR2 YSYEKL. Trimming took off 2 bases at V and 6 bases at J, with 18 bases between the two ends. The CDR3 DNA reads as TGCGCCAGCAGCCAACCACAGGAAGGCTCCTCCGATACGCAGTATTTT. Protein: CASSQPQEGSSDTQYF.

The chain carries TRBV5-4 and TRBJ2-7, with a weak D call TRBD1 (6 bases). The length of the CDR3 is 16 residues. Germline lookup yields CDR1 SGHNT and CDR2 YYREEE (reference sequence). V was clipped by 4 bases and J by 4 bases, with 21 bases between them. This chain's CDR3 is CASSLPSGQGKYEQYF. The DNA for the CDR3 is TGTGCCAGCAGCCTCCCCTCCGGGCAGGGGAAGTACGAGCAGTACTTC. Full variable domain (outside the CDR3, taken from reference TRBV5-4 and TRBJ2-7): ETGVTQSPTHLIKTRGQQVTLRCSSQSGHNTVSWYQQALGQGPQFIFQYYREEENGRGNFPPRFSGLQFPNYSSELNVNALELDDSALYLCASSLPSGQGKYEQYFGPGTRLTVT.

The V call is TRBV6-5, the J call TRBJ1-1; D remains ambiguous. Germline V CDR1 and CDR2: MNHEY, SVGAGI. V was cut by 2 bases and J by 1 base, with 11 bases left in between. The CDR3 runs 15 residues. The CDR3 bases are TGTGCCAGCAGTTACGTAGGACTGTCGAACACTGAAGCTTTCTTT. This encodes CASSYVGLSNTEAFF.

V usage is TRBV29-1 and J usage is TRBJ1-2; D remains ambiguous. The CDR3 consists of 13 residues. V lost 1 base, J lost 2 bases, and 8 bases lay in between. From germline, CDR1 is SQVTM and CDR2 ANQGSEA. CDR3 nucleotide sequence: TGCAGCGTTGAAGTGGAGCAGAACTATGGCTACACCTTC. It is translated as CSVEVEQNYGYTF.

The chain carries TRBV6-6 and TRBJ1-2; possibly TRBD1 for D (5 bases). Trimming stripped 0 bases from V and 3 bases from J, with 14 bases between. Looked up from germline, CDR1 is MNHNY and CDR2 is SVGAGI (reference sequence). The CDR3 runs 16 residues. The CDR3 region is CASSYSKGQGYYGYTF. CDR3 bases: TGTGCCAGCAGTTACTCGAAGGGGCAGGGTTACTATGGCTACACCTTC.

V and J are TRBV27 and TRBJ1-2; D unresolved. Trimming took 3 bases from V and 2 from J, leaving 7 bases between them. The CDR3 runs 13 residues. Germline CDR1 is MNHEY and CDR2 is SMNVEV (reference sequence). In DNA form, the CDR3 reads TGTGCCAGCAGTTTGGCAGGCAACTATGGCTACACCTTC. The encoded protein is CASSLAGNYGYTF.

J is TRBJ1-1 and V is TRBV6-6, with D unresolved. Per the germline V gene, CDR1 is MNHNY and CDR2 is SVGAGI (reference sequence). Trimming removed 7 bases at V and 5 bases at J, with 8 bases between. This CDR3 has 11 amino acids. The DNA for the CDR3 is TGTGCCAGCACCCCCGGGACTGAAGCTTTCTTT. It yields the protein CASTPGTEAFF.

The J gene is TRBJ2-1, the V gene TRBV29-1; 10 bases are a match to TRBD1. The CDR3 has 13 residues. The ends lost 6 bases at V and 6 bases at J; junction bases unmatched: 5. Germline values: CDR1 SQVTM, CDR2 ANQGSEA. The CDR3 nucleotides are TGCAGCGTGAGGGGGACAGGGGCCAATGAGCAGTTCTTC. The encoded protein is CSVRGTGANEQFF.

The CDR3 is CASSYLTGTVAGELFF. Written as DNA, the CDR3 is TGTGCCAGCAGTTACTTGACAGGGACGGTAGCCGGGGAGCTGTTTTTT. V and J are TRBV6-5 and TRBJ2-2, with 7 bases lining up with TRBD1. The CDR3 covers 16 residues. CDR1 and CDR2 (germline): MNHEY, SVGAGI. The ends lost 1 base at V and 6 bases at J; junction bases unmatched: 8.

V is TRBV5-6 and J is TRBJ2-7, with 9 bases aligning to TRBD1. This CDR3 is built from 16 residues. Unmatched junction bases numbered 11, after V lost 2 bases and J lost 5 bases. Germline CDR1 SGHDT, CDR2 YYEEEE. In DNA form, the CDR3 reads TGTGCCAGCAGCTTTCATGAGGGACAGGGATTCCACGAGCAGTACTTC. Its translation: CASSFHEGQGFHEQYF.

The V call is TRBV7-9, the J call TRBJ1-1; 10 nucleotides match TRBD1. There are 16 residues in the CDR3. In germline, CDR1 is SEHNR, CDR2 FQNEAQ (reference sequence). The V and J ends lost 2 bases and 2 bases, in that order; junction bases with no gene match: 5. The CDR3 reads CASSLLGTGANTEAFF. CDR3 in DNA: TGTGCCAGCAGCTTATTAGGGACAGGGGCTAACACTGAAGCTTTCTTT.

The rearrangement joins TRBV27 to TRBJ2-1; tentative D call: TRBD2 (5 bases). Germline assignment: CDR1 MNHEY and CDR2 SMNVEV (reference sequence). The CDR3 has 12 residues. The germline V and J ends were trimmed by 5 bases and 8 bases, with 10 bases remaining between them. The DNA for the CDR3 is TGTGCCAGCAGTGCCCCGGGGTATGAGCAGTTCTTC. Protein product: CASSAPGYEQFF.

The chain has TRBV11-2 and TRBJ2-5, with 8 bases that match TRBD1. V shed 0 bases and J 5 bases; nucleotides not matched to a gene: 11. The CDR3 is 17 amino acids. The germline V gene has CDR1 SGHAT and CDR2 FQNNGV. The CDR3 sequence: CASSLDDYRGMRETQYF. The CDR3 DNA reads TGTGCCAGCAGCTTAGACGATTACAGGGGGATGCGTGAGACCCAGTACTTC.

The CDR3 DNA sequence: TGTGCCAGCAGTTTGACGGGTTCCTACGAGCAGTACTTC. It specifies CASSLTGSYEQYF. V usage is TRBV27 and J usage is TRBJ2-7; D is unresolved. The CDR3 loop spans 13 amino acids. Germline V lookup: CDR1 MNHEY, CDR2 SMNVEV (reference sequence). Trimming removed 3 bases from V and 1 base from J, with 7 bases in between.

This chain links TRBV9 with TRBJ2-1; D gene unclear. The V and J ends lost 6 bases and 5 bases respectively, with 9 bases between them. There are 12 residues in the CDR3. Looked up from germline, CDR1 is SGDLS and CDR2 is YYNGEE. The CDR3 DNA is TGTGCCAGCAACGATAACAACAATGAGCAGTTCTTC. Its protein is CASNDNNNEQFF.